The 18 T cell receptor beta chains below were found in one sample sequenced in a study of blood T cell repertoires in COVID-19. Repertoires were generated with immunoSEQ multiplex PCR, while TCRdb's copy carries only in-frame clones and drops some. The sample has 250,000 to 300,000 clones, 80% to 90% seen once. The source material was PBMCs or T cells enriched from blood (not recorded which). Receptors were obtained from a young man with acute COVID-19.

This clone appeared once. V usage is TRBV27 and J usage is TRBJ1-5; 10 bases align to TRBD1. This CDR3 region has 17 residues. After removal of 5 bases from V and 3 bases from J, the junction contained 10 bases not matched to a gene. Germline CDR1 and CDR2: MNHEY and SMNVEV (reference sequence). The CDR3 DNA follows: TGTGCCAGCAGTCGTCTCGACAGGGGGCTATTCAATCAGCCCCAGCATTTT. As protein: CASSRLDRGLFNQPQHF.

This clone was seen more than once but under ten times. The chain uses TRBV9 and TRBJ2-1; D is perhaps TRBD1 (5 bases). Germline loops: CDR1 SGDLS, CDR2 YYNGEE. The V end was cut by 0 bases, the J end by 3 bases, with 13 bases between. The CDR3 consists of 16 residues. CDR3 nucleotides: TGTGCCAGCAGCGTAGAATCAGGGAACTACTACAATGAGCAGTTCTTC. Translation: CASSVESGNYYNEQFF.

The gene calls are TRBV6-5 and TRBJ2-7; possible D gene TRBD2, 5 bases. The CDR3 loop spans 14 amino acids. Trimming took 5 bases from V and 1 from J, leaving 12 bases between them. Looked up from germline, CDR1 is MNHEY and CDR2 is SVGAGI. CDR3 region: CASSRTRESYEQYV. CDR3 DNA sequence: TGTGCCAGCAGTCGCACTAGGGAATCCTACGAGCAGTACGTC.

V and J are TRBV18 and TRBJ2-7; D gene unclear. The CDR3 is 12 amino acids. The V gene lost 2 bases and the J gene lost 5 bases, with 7 bases spanning the gap. CDR1 is KGHSH and CDR2 is LQKENI in the germline V gene. This CDR3 reads CASSPSTHEQYV. The CDR3 nucleotides read TGTGCCAGCTCACCATCTACCCACGAGCAGTACGTC.

This clone appeared a few times. V is TRBV5-1 and J is TRBJ2-7; D possibly corresponds to TRBD1 (5 bases). Germline V gene data show CDR1 as SGHRS and CDR2 as YFSETQ. This CDR3 contains 14 residues. Here the CDR3 reads CASSLNQGTGEQYV. The CDR3 DNA follows: TGTGCCAGCAGCTTAAATCAGGGTACGGGCGAGCAGTACGTC.

This sequence joins TRBV3-1 (or the pseudogene TRBV3-2) and TRBJ1-4; D might be TRBD1 (5 bases). Trimming took off 2 bases at V and 5 bases at J, with 9 bases between the two ends. The CDR3 totals 14 residues. Germline V CDR1 and CDR2: LGHDT, YNNKEL (reference sequence). Here the CDR3 reads CASSQSPGNEKLFF. The CDR3 region has the DNA TGTGCCAGCAGCCAATCCCCAGGGAATGAAAAACTGTTTTTT.

CDR3 region: CASTPLNGETQYF. Written as DNA, the CDR3 is TGTGCCAGCACCCCTTTGAACGGAGAGACCCAGTACTTC. The genes are TRBV28 and TRBJ2-5, with D hard to call. The germline V gene encodes CDR1 MDHEN and CDR2 SYDVKM. The CDR3 is made up of 13 amino acids. The V and J ends lost 7 bases and 4 bases respectively, with 13 bases between them.

The J gene is TRBJ1-3, the V gene TRBV19; D might be TRBD1 (5 bases). Germline CDR1 reads LNHDA; CDR2 reads SQIVND (reference sequence). V was cut by 1 base and J by 4 bases, with 11 bases left in between. The CDR3 covers 15 residues. The CDR3 here is CASSIGQLGGNTIYF. CDR3 bases: TGTGCCAGTAGTATAGGACAGCTCGGCGGAAACACCATATATTTT.

J is TRBJ1-1 and V is TRBV2; TRBD1 agrees at 7 bases. V trimming: 5 bases; J trimming: 4 bases; junction bases outside the gene matches: 7. This CDR3 is built from 14 residues. Germline CDR1 SNHLY, CDR2 FYNNEI. CDR3 DNA: TGTGCCAGCAGTCTGGGACAGTTCGGCACTGAAGCTTTCTTT. Protein sequence: CASSLGQFGTEAFF.

V gene TRBV19 combines with J gene TRBJ2-3, with a tentative D call TRBD2 (5 bases). Trimming took off 5 bases at V and 0 bases at J, with 9 bases between the two ends. The CDR3 sequence is 14 residues long. The germline CDR1 and CDR2 sequences are LNHDA and SQIVND (reference sequence). The CDR3 nucleotides are TGTGCCAGTAGTCTTCGACTAAGCACAGATACGCAGTATTTT. Its protein is CASSLRLSTDTQYF.

The chain is built from TRBV2 and TRBJ2-4; a weak D match, TRBD1 (6 bases). The ends were cut back, 8 bases at V and 8 bases at J, with 16 bases in the middle. This CDR3 spans 13 amino acids. CDR1 is SNHLY, CDR2 FYNNEI, per germline. Here the CDR3 reads CASEDSRGDIQYF. In DNA, the CDR3 is TGTGCCAGCGAGGACAGCCGAGGGGACATTCAGTACTTC.

The J gene is TRBJ2-1, the V gene TRBV9, with 15 bases matching TRBD2. The CDR3 contains 19 residues. In germline, CDR1 is SGDLS, CDR2 YYNGEE. V lost 3 bases to trimming and J lost 1 base; unmatched junction nucleotides: 8. The CDR3 sequence is CASSGITGTSGGSYNEQFF. In nucleotides, the CDR3 is TGTGCCAGCAGCGGGATTACCGGGACTAGCGGGGGGTCCTACAATGAGCAGTTCTTC.

This rearrangement joins TRBV28 to TRBJ1-4, with D uncertain. The CDR3 covers 13 residues. CDR1 is MDHEN, CDR2 SYDVKM, per germline. V lost 3 bases and J 6 bases, leaving 8 bases between the germline ends. CDR3 residues: CASSFGRDEKLFF. CDR3 DNA sequence: TGTGCCAGCAGTTTTGGCCGGGATGAAAAACTGTTTTTT. Full variable domain (remainder filled in from reference TRBV28 and TRBJ1-4): DVKVTQSSRYLVKRTGEKVFLECVQDMDHENMFWYRQDPGLGLRLIYFSYDVKMKEKGDIPEGYSVSREKKERFSLILESASTNQTSMYLCASSFGRDEKLFFGSGTQLSVL.

This chain joins TRBV11-2 and TRBJ1-1, with unresolved D. This CDR3 has 12 amino acids. Deletions cut 11 bases from V and 0 bases from J, with 10 bases between. CDR1 and CDR2 (germline): SGHAT, FQNNGV. CDR3 bases: TGTGCCGGTACTAATATGAACACTGAAGCTTTCTTT. Its protein is CAGTNMNTEAFF.

V and J are TRBV19 and TRBJ2-3, with TRBD2 matching over 7 bases. Trimming at V came to 6 bases and at J to 6 bases, leaving 6 bases not matched to a gene. CDR3 size: 13 residues. Germline V gene sequence: CDR1 LNHDA, CDR2 SQIVND (reference sequence). The CDR3 DNA reads TGTGCCAGTAGCACGCTAGCGGTTGATACGCAGTATTTT. Its translation is CASSTLAVDTQYF.

CDR3 amino acids: CASSITGLGSNQPQHF. CDR3 DNA: TGCGCCAGCAGCATTACAGGGTTGGGGAGCAATCAGCCCCAGCATTTT. The chain recombines TRBV5-1 with TRBJ1-5, with TRBD1 as a possible D gene (6 bases). The germline V and J ends were trimmed by 4 bases and 1 base, with 15 bases remaining between them. CDR3 size: 16 residues. Germline V gives CDR1 SGHRS, CDR2 YFSETQ.

This sequence joins TRBV18 and TRBJ1-1; a weak D match, TRBD1 (5 bases). Trimming pared 4 bases from V and 6 bases from J, leaving 9 bases between. Germline values: CDR1 KGHSH, CDR2 LQKENI. The CDR3 length is 12 residues. Here the CDR3 reads CASSRGEAEAFF. As DNA, the CDR3 is TGTGCCAGCTCACGAGGGGAGGCTGAAGCTTTCTTT.

In its sample, this clone was seen once. The chain carries TRBV30 and TRBJ1-1, with D perhaps TRBD1 (5 bases). Germline V CDR1 and CDR2: GTSNPN, SVGIG (reference sequence). V shed 3 bases and J shed 0 bases, with 11 bases lying between them. The CDR3 has 14 amino acids. DNA of the CDR3: TGTGCCTGGAGGGACATTTACATGAACACTGAAGCTTTCTTT. Translated: CAWRDIYMNTEAFF. The variable domain in full, completed from reference TRBV30 and TRBJ1-1, reads SQTIHQWPATLVQPVGSPLSLECTVEGTSNPNLYWYRQAAGRGLQLLFYSVGIGQISSEVPQNLSASRPQDRQFILSSKKLLLSDSGFYLCAWRDIYMNTEAFFGQGTRLTVV.